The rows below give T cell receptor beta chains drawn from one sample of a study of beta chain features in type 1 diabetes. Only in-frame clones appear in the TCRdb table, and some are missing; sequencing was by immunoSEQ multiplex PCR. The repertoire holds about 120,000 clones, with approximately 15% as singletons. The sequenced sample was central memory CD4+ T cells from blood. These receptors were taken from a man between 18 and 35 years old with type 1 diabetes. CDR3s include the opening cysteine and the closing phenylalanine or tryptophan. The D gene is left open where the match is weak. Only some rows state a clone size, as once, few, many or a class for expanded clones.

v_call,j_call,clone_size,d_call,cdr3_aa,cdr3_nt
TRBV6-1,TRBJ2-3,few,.,CASSKASTDTQYF,TGTGCCAGCAGTAAGGCTAGCACAGATACGCAGTATTTT
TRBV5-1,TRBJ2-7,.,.,CASSLAGAYYEQYF,TGCGCCAGCAGCTTGGCCGGGGCTTACTACGAGCAGTACTTC
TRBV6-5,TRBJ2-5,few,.,CASRGELKETQYF,TGTGCCAGCAGGGGGGAGTTAAAAGAGACCCAGTACTTC
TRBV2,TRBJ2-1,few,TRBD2,CASTRRAGDYNEQFF,TGTGCCAGCACTCGAAGGGCGGGGGACTACAATGAGCAGTTCTTC
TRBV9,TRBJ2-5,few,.,CASSVAEGGETQYF,TGTGCCAGCAGCGTAGCCGAGGGCGGAGAGACCCAGTACTTC
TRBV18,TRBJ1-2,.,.,CASSPETSVGSGYTF,TGTGCCAGCTCACCGGAGACAAGTGTGGGATCTGGCTACACCTTC
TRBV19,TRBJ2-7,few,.,CASSSGTTYEQYF,TGTGCCAGTAGTAGCGGGACCACCTACGAGCAGTACTTC
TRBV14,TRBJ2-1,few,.,CASSQARLGSYNEQFF,TGTGCCAGCAGCCAAGCTCGATTGGGTTCCTACAATGAGCAGTTCTTC
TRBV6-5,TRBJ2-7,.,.,CASSIQGDEQYF,TGTGCCAGCAGTATTCAGGGAGACGAGCAGTACTTC
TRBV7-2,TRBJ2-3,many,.,CASSQYTDTQYF,TGTGCCAGCAGCCAATACACAGATACGCAGTATTTT
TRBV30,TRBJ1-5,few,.,CAWSVQSNQPQHF,TGTGCCTGGAGTGTACAAAGCAATCAGCCCCAGCATTTT
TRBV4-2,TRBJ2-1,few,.,CASSQDQKVYNEQFF,TGTGCCAGCAGCCAAGATCAAAAGGTTTACAATGAGCAGTTCTTC
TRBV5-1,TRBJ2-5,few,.,CASSQRGRAETQYF,TGCGCCAGCTCCCAAAGGGGGAGGGCAGAGACCCAGTACTTC
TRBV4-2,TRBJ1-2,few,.,CASAIDQGRVDGYTF,TGTGCCAGCGCCATAGACCAGGGCAGGGTCGATGGCTACACCTTC
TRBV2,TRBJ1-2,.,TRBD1,CASSERQGEYGYTF,TGTGCCAGCAGTGAACGACAGGGGGAATATGGCTACACCTTC
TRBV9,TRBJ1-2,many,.,CASVGNYGYTF,TGTGCGTCGGTCGGTAACTATGGCTACACCTTC
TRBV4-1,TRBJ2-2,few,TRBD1,CASTRTGSVGTGELFF,TGCGCCAGCACTCGGACAGGGTCAGTGGGGACCGGGGAGCTGTTTTTT